Included here is one T cell receptor beta chain sequence, with context. Its antigen is unknown. The CDR3 has 13 amino acids. The V gene's germline CDR1 is SEHNR and CDR2 FQNEAQ (reference sequence). Trimming pared 4 bases from V and 6 bases from J, leaving 10 bases between. This sample stems from a study of T cell responses to AZD1222 COVID-19 vaccine. The study, taken as a whole, reports: An increase in Spike-specific TCR breadth and depth was observed after two AZD1222 doses. Females made up more of the donors, who were largely white British, and clonal diversity may have come out too low. Targets within unmutated variant regions were reportedly found for nearly half of spike-specific TCRs. The CD4 TCRs associated with vaccination extended across spike and predominated at 160-218 and 743-854.

Sequenced by immunoSEQ multiplex PCR; TCRdb stores in-frame clones only, minus some. Of 150,000 or so clones in the sample, about nine tenths were seen once. The receptor was derived from an adult in good health. This specimen consisted of peripheral blood, obtained on day 0 of MenACWY control vaccination. The V gene is TRBV7-9, the J gene TRBJ2-1; D may be TRBD1 (6 bases). CDR3 bases: TGTGCCAGCAGCTCACAGGGTCGCAATGAGCAGTTCTTC. Translation: CASSSQGRNEQFF.